This T cell receptor beta chain was recorded in a study of Ad26.COV2.S vaccination and SARS-CoV-2 variants. Study at large: Intramuscularly, Ad26.COV2.S was given either once or twice, 56 days apart. Whole-study results and caveats: Total responses of T cells may have been underestimated by the analyses of TCR breadth and depth. Spike-specific TCR breadth ran higher among vaccine recipients than placebo recipients.

Treatment meaning: roughly 18 received Ad26.COV2.S at low or high dose, single or two shots; several received placebo; per-sample allocation not given. Collection of the samples took place on day 63 after the first injection of vaccine or placebo. In regard to this clone: As yet, its antigen is unknown.

The protocol was immunoSEQ multiplex PCR, while the TCRdb copy is restricted to in-frame clones and leaves out a portion. The table has around 300,000 clones, around 90% seen once. Trimming pared 6 bases from V and 1 base from J, leaving 16 bases between. The CDR3 sequence is 16 residues long. Germline CDR1 is MNHEY and CDR2 is SMNVEV (reference sequence). The gene calls are TRBV27 and TRBJ1-5, with D perhaps TRBD1 (6 bases). The sequence came from a person between 18 and 59 years old who received the Ad26.COV2.S COVID-19 vaccine or a placebo. The sequenced sample was peripheral blood, obtained in a trial of Ad26.COV2.S vaccine versus placebo. The CDR3 DNA follows: TGTGCCAGCAGAGGGGGGGCCGGTTTAAGCAATCAGCCCCAGCATTTT. This translates into CASRGGAGLSNQPQHF.